This T cell receptor (beta chain) was sequenced in a study of early T cells in non-severe SARS-CoV-2 infection (dated by TCRdb to about 2021). Describing the broader study: Because TCR sequencing relied on bulk RNA taken from unsorted whole blood, pairing of alpha and beta chains was not possible.

Results and caveats for the whole study, not just this receptor: VDJdb matching was skewed toward anti-spike CD8 responses and likely underestimated virus-specific expansions by missing private and CD4 specificities.

This clonotype occurred many times. The antigen this receptor binds is unknown. Nothing much larger sits one base from this clone, and base qualities are not available. The CDR3 holds 17 amino acids from the cysteine to the phenylalanine. Only the CDR3 region is kept as DNA, spanning 51 bases read in frame from base 1. CDR1 and CDR2 are read off the germline V gene (reference sequence) as SEHNR and FQNEAQ. Compared with germline, V lacks 4 bases and J lacks 2 bases; bases without a gene match: 7. Libraries were constructed by 5' RACE. TCRdb records NextSeq 500 as the sequencer. Unique molecular identifiers were attached to individual cDNA molecules in the TCR library protocol so that sequencing error and PCR bias could be corrected. TCR alpha and beta chains were both sequenced, and the abundances of alpha and beta sequences in each sample were closely correlated with each other. Per the original workflow: Decombinator V4 was used to perform V gene, J gene and CDR3 annotation of TCR sequences. TCRs were defined as expanded if a significant change between any two time points was detected under a Poisson model with p below 0.0001. Abundances of TCRs were expressed as counts per million after normalisation to the total number of TCRs sequenced in each sample. TRAV1-2 paired with TRAJ12, TRAJ20 or TRAJ33 defined MAIT TCRs, while TRAV10 paired with TRAJ18 defined iNKT TCRs. A search of VDJdb, accessed on 1 November 2021, was run for TCRs annotated to CMV, EBV and SARS-CoV-2, with TCRs annotated for multiple antigens excluded. Through fastp at Q25 and MiXCR, TCRdb rebuilt clones from the public reads, retaining in-frame beta chains. A single entry per CDR3 protein holds the most common genes and DNA from its merged rows. V and J calls and clone size were set by TCRdb, not the authors. Within this sample are 25,000 to 30,000 distinct CDR3 sequences, with 4.4% of them counted one time only. Together, the top ten hold roughly 11% of the sample.

This was a case-control study nested in a cohort of healthcare workers in London, UK, who had nasopharyngeal swab PCR tests and blood samples taken every week. Healthcare workers were recruited during the week of the UK lockdown, between 23 and 31 March 2020, and followed weekly for up to about 15 weeks. The rearrangement combines TRBV7-9 with TRBJ2-1, and 11 junction bases match TRBD2. This receptor was identified in an adult who was a healthcare worker with PCR-confirmed SARS-CoV-2 infection or an uninfected control (not recorded which). Sequencing was performed on whole blood. In nucleotides, the sequence is TGTGCCAGCAGCTCATTGACTAGCGGGGAGACCTACAATGAGCAGTTCTTC. This yields the protein CASSSLTSGETYNEQFF. With the rest looked up from the reference TRBV7-9 and TRBJ2-1 genes rather than sequenced, the full variable domain is DTGVSQNPRHKITKRGQNVTFRCDPISEHNRLYWYRQTLGQGPEFLTYFQNEAQLEKSRLLSDRFSAERPKGSFSTLEIQRTEQGDSAMYLCASSSLTSGETYNEQFFGPGTRLTVL.